This TCR beta chain came from a study of blood T cells in healthy people across ages. This clonotype showed up just a few times. Its antigen is still unknown. V lost 8 bases and J lost 5; bases outside the gene matches: 14. Germline V gene lookup returns CDR1 SGHRS and CDR2 YFSETQ. This CDR3 region has 15 residues. Study-wide findings and caveats: Among long-lived donors, naive CD4+ cells were more numerous and diversity higher than in aged donors.

Together with a sample-barcoded 5' primer, a J-beta primer mix was included in a second PCR lasting about 6 to 11 cycles. MiXCR was run by TCRdb on the 5' RACE reads, yielding one entry per CDR3 protein. The sample has around 650,000 distinct CDR3 sequences; about 30% are singletons. This sequence joins TRBV5-1 and TRBJ2-5; TRBD1 matches 8 bases. This TCR came from a woman of 80 years or more in good health. Input material: blood. CDR3 amino acids: CASSQGQGRLETQYF. CDR3 nucleotide sequence: TGCGCCAGTAGCCAAGGACAGGGACGGTTGGAGACCCAGTACTTC.